One sample yielded the 4 T cell receptor beta chains listed below, sequenced in a study of blood T cell repertoires in COVID-19. This table comes from immunoSEQ multiplex PCR, and its TCRdb copy is limited to in-frame clones, with some not included. This repertoire shows about 370,000 clones, more than 70% found once; its top ten account for 3%. The sample was peripheral blood. These receptors all stem from a woman in her twenties or thirties with COVID-19, enrolled during active disease.

This chain links TRBV6-5 with TRBJ1-4, with TRBD1 matching over 7 bases. V lost 4 bases and J lost 7; bases outside the gene matches: 6. The CDR3 is 14 amino acids. The germline V gene has CDR1 MNHEY and CDR2 SVGAGI. CDR3 amino acids: CASSSRDRAEKLFF. The DNA for the CDR3 is TGTGCCAGCAGTTCCCGGGACAGAGCTGAAAAACTGTTTTTT.

V gene TRBV7-2 combines with J gene TRBJ2-3, with D unclear. Germline lookup yields CDR1 SGHTA and CDR2 FQGNSA. Trimming removed 3 bases at V and 7 bases at J, with 23 bases between. The CDR3 runs 17 residues. The CDR3 nucleotides read TGTGCCAGCAGCTTTCGTCAGGCTGCTGGCCGGATCCATACGCAGTATTTT. Encoded protein: CASSFRQAAGRIHTQYF.

The chain joins TRBV11-2 to TRBJ2-7; tentative D call: TRBD2 (6 bases). V lost 5 bases and J 6 bases, leaving 20 bases between the germline ends. Germline CDR1 reads SGHAT; CDR2 reads FQNNGV. The length of the CDR3 is 15 residues. The CDR3 loop is CASSPLERATLEQYF. Here the CDR3 DNA reads TGTGCCAGCAGCCCCCTCGAGCGGGCCACCCTCGAGCAGTACTTC. Using reference TRBV11-2 and TRBJ2-7 for the parts outside the CDR3, the full variable domain is EAGVAQSPRYKIIEKRQSVAFWCNPISGHATLYWYQQILGQGPKLLIQFQNNGVVDDSQLPKDRFSAERLKGVDSTLKIQPAKLEDSAVYLCASSPLERATLEQYFGPGTRLTVT.

The table lists this clone with a count of one. The chain links TRBV10-3 to TRBJ1-4; D possibly corresponds to TRBD1 (5 bases). The V end was cut by 6 bases, the J end by 0 bases, with 11 bases between. This CDR3 spans 15 amino acids. Germline V lookup: CDR1 ENHRY, CDR2 SYGVKD. CDR3 residues: CAIRRGSATNEKLFF. The CDR3 DNA sequence: TGTGCCATCAGGCGGGGGAGTGCAACTAATGAAAAACTGTTTTTT.